The source of this T cell receptor beta chain is a study of regulatory T cells in long-lasting Graves disease. According to the study, TCR beta libraries were built with iRepertoire HTBI primers and CDR3-region Arm-PCR. TCRdb re-analysed the multiplex PCR reads in MiXCR, keeping a single row per CDR3 protein. The sample contains about 560,000 distinct CDR3 sequences, 15% to 20% of which appear only once. CDR1 and CDR2 from the germline V gene are SNHLY and FYNNEI. The ends lost 9 bases at V and 4 bases at J; junction bases unmatched: 7. The CDR3 contains 14 residues. This clonotype was found many times. Noted time point: newly diagnosed GD, antithyroid drugs for less than 3 months. RNA extracted from PBMCs served as the sequencing template. This same sample was also part of a study on T cells in Graves' hyperthyroidism and ophthalmopathy.

Here the sequenced sample was peripheral blood mononuclear cells (PBMCs), taken at new diagnosis, from a patient treated with antithyroid drugs. This clonotype originated in a man between 18 and 35 years old with Graves disease. This chain uses TRBV2 with TRBJ2-7; 12 nucleotides match TRBD2. CDR3 sequence: CASELTSGSYEQYF. The CDR3 DNA follows: TGTGCCAGTGAACTGACTAGCGGGAGTTACGAGCAGTACTTC. The whole variable domain, filled in from reference TRBV2 and TRBJ2-7, reads EPEVTQTPSHQVTQMGQEVILRCVPISNHLYFYWYRQILGQKVEFLVSFYNNEISEKSEIFDDQFSVERPDGSNFTLKIRSTKLEDSAMYFCASELTSGSYEQYFGPGTRLTVT.